The 24 T cell receptor beta chains below all came from one sample that was sequenced in a study of beta chain features in type 1 diabetes. Expressed TCRB transcripts were sequenced after all isolated RNA was converted to cDNA. Generated by immunoSEQ multiplex PCR, the TCRdb table keeps only in-frame clones and is missing some. The sample has about 140,000 clones; less than 9% are singletons. The sequenced sample consisted of central memory CD4+ T cells from blood. These receptors originate from a woman in her 30s in good health.

This clone was picked up many times. This chain uses TRBV7-2 with TRBJ2-7; D unclear. The CDR3 contains 13 residues. Germline V CDR1 and CDR2: SGHTA, FQGNSA. With 5 bases removed from V and 0 bases from J, the gap between germline ends came to 8 bases. CDR3 bases: TGTGCCAGCAGCCGCCCCAGCTCCTACGAGCAGTACTTC. Its translation is CASSRPSSYEQYF.

This clone was detected only a few times. The chain combines TRBV4-2 with TRBJ2-2; TRBD2 matches at 8 bases. The CDR3 totals 17 residues. Losses at the gene ends were 0 bases for V and 1 base for J; bases not matched to a gene: 4. Looked up from germline, CDR1 is LGHNA and CDR2 is YNFKEQ. The CDR3 is CASSQEPLAENTGELFF. CDR3 nucleotide sequence: TGTGCCAGCAGCCAAGAACCACTAGCGGAGAACACCGGGGAGCTGTTTTTT.

The chain has TRBV30 and TRBJ1-1; D call uncertain. The CDR3 loop spans 11 amino acids. The V end was cut by 4 bases, the J end by 4 bases, with 7 bases between. In germline, CDR1 is GTSNPN, CDR2 SVGIG (reference sequence). The DNA for the CDR3 is TGTGCCTGGATCCAGGCCACTGAAGCTTTCTTT. Translated, it gives CAWIQATEAFF.

This clone showed up many times. An end of the junction does not agree with germline; a read error may underlie this. The rearrangement uses TRBV14 and TRBJ1-1; 7 bases match TRBD1. The CDR3 totals 13 residues. Germline values: CDR1 SGHDN, CDR2 FVKESK. In nucleotides, the CDR3 is TGTGCCAGCAGCCAATTGACAGGGAAGGAGCTTTCTTTT. Protein: CASSQLTGKELSF.

With respect to this clone: One junction end disagrees with the germline gene, perhaps due to a read error. The rearrangement uses TRBV5-5 and TRBJ2-1; 13 bases align to TRBD2. The CDR3 totals 17 residues. The germline CDR1 and CDR2 sequences are SGHKS and YYEKEE (reference sequence). The CDR3: CASSQDWTSGSGAEQFF. CDR3 nucleotide sequence: TGCGCCAGCAGCCAAGATTGGACTAGCGGGAGCGGCGCTGAGCAGTTCTTC.

This clone appeared a few times. The chain joins TRBV29-1 to TRBJ2-1; TRBD2 agrees at 10 bases. The CDR3 is made up of 15 amino acids. Looked up from germline, CDR1 is SQVTM and CDR2 is ANQGSEA. The trim removed 2 bases at V and 7 bases at J, leaving 8 bases unmatched. The CDR3 bases are TGCAGCGTTGAAACGTCTAGCGGGAGAGTAAATGAGCAGTTCTTC. Translation gives CSVETSSGRVNEQFF.

This clone turned up a few times. This sequence joins TRBV14 and TRBJ1-3; D uncertain. Germline CDR1 is SGHDN and CDR2 is FVKESK. This CDR3 contains 14 residues. Deletions cut 5 bases from V and 4 bases from J, with 12 bases between. The CDR3: CASSEAVGGNTIYF. In nucleotides, the CDR3 is TGTGCCAGCAGCGAGGCGGTCGGGGGAAACACCATATATTTT.

This clone has more than one count but fewer than ten. The chain combines TRBV7-2 with TRBJ2-1; tentative D call: TRBD1 (5 bases). Trimming cost V 0 bases and J 13 bases, with 13 bases left between them. Germline CDR1 and CDR2: SGHTA and FQGNSA. CDR3 length: 13 amino acids. The CDR3, as DNA: TGTGCCAGCAGCTTAGCATTAGACAGCTATCAGTTCTTC. It yields the protein CASSLALDSYQFF.

J is TRBJ2-5 and V is TRBV5-1, with D possibly being TRBD2 (6 bases). The germline CDR1 and CDR2 sequences are SGHRS and YFSETQ. This CDR3 contains 14 residues. The V end was cut by 0 bases, the J end by 5 bases, with 11 bases between. The CDR3 DNA reads as TGCGCCAGCAGCTTGGACGGGAGAAGTGAGACCCAGTACTTC. Translated, it gives CASSLDGRSETQYF.

The V call is TRBV6-5, the J call TRBJ2-7; TRBD2 might be the D (5 bases). The V and J ends lost 0 bases and 7 bases respectively, with 16 bases between them. CDR1 MNHEY and CDR2 SVGAGI come from the germline V gene. The CDR3 is 15 amino acids. CDR3 residues: CASSYSRSGFTEQYF. The DNA of the CDR3 is TGTGCCAGCAGTTACTCTAGGTCGGGGTTTACGGAGCAGTACTTC.

This clone has just a few counts. This sequence joins TRBV2 and TRBJ2-1; 10 bases align to TRBD2. CDR3 length: 15 amino acids. The ends lost 5 bases at V and 7 bases at J; junction bases unmatched: 8. The V gene's germline CDR1 is SNHLY and CDR2 FYNNEI. The CDR3 reads CASSPSSGSGNEQFF. The CDR3 DNA is TGTGCCAGCAGTCCATCTAGCGGGAGTGGTAATGAGCAGTTCTTC.

The chain couples TRBV5-6 to TRBJ1-5; D possibly corresponds to TRBD1 (6 bases). CDR1 is SGHDT, CDR2 YYEEEE, per germline. Trimming cost V 1 base and J 6 bases, with 11 bases left between them. The CDR3 runs 14 residues. The CDR3 DNA reads as TGTGCCAGCAGCTTGAGACAGGACGCTCAGCCCCAGCATTTT. Residues: CASSLRQDAQPQHF. Full variable domain (missing parts from reference TRBV5-6 and TRBJ1-5): DAGVTQSPTHLIKTRGQQVTLRCSPKSGHDTVSWYQQALGQGPQFIFQYYEEEERQRGNFPDRFSGHQFPNYSSELNVNALLLGDSALYLCASSLRQDAQPQHFGDGTRLSIL.

This clone was counted many times. V is TRBV7-2 and J is TRBJ2-5; unclear D gene. Between the trimmed V and J ends, which lost 1 base and 5 bases, there was a span of 14 bases. CDR1 is SGHTA, CDR2 FQGNSA, per germline. The CDR3 runs 15 residues. The CDR3 reads CASSLGQPLSETQYF. As DNA, the CDR3 is TGTGCCAGCAGCTTAGGACAACCGTTGTCGGAGACCCAGTACTTC.

This chain links TRBV9 with TRBJ1-3; D unclear. The CDR3 extends over 16 amino acids. The V gene's germline CDR1 is SGDLS and CDR2 YYNGEE. V was pared by 0 bases and J by 5 bases, with 15 bases between. The DNA for the CDR3 is TGTGCCAGCAGCGTAGCCCCCACAGCCCGAAGAAACACCATATATTTT. Translation: CASSVAPTARRNTIYF.

This clone showed up just a few times. The J gene is TRBJ2-2, the V gene TRBV7-9, with D possibly TRBD2 on 7 matching bases. The CDR3 totals 15 residues. Germline V gene data show CDR1 as SEHNR and CDR2 as FQNEAQ (reference sequence). With 5 bases removed from V and 6 bases from J, the gap between germline ends came to 16 bases. The CDR3 sequence: CASSPGGQGAGELFF. CDR3 nucleotide sequence: TGTGCCAGCAGCCCCGGGGGGCAAGGCGCCGGGGAGCTGTTTTTT.

This clone was recorded a few times. The chain has TRBV9 and TRBJ2-5; D remains unclear. Germline assignment: CDR1 SGDLS and CDR2 YYNGEE. Trimming took 4 bases from V and 0 from J, leaving 10 bases between them. The CDR3 has 14 amino acids. The DNA for the CDR3 is TGTGCCAGCAGCCCCACAGTGTACCAAGAGACCCAGTACTTC. It yields the protein CASSPTVYQETQYF.

In this sample, this clone turned up many times. The chain combines TRBV30 with TRBJ1-4; 10 nucleotides match TRBD1. This CDR3 has 14 residues. V lost 3 bases and J lost 8; bases outside the gene matches: 6. CDR1 is GTSNPN and CDR2 is SVGIG in the germline V gene (reference sequence). The CDR3 sequence is CAWRRQGAEEKLFF. Here the CDR3 DNA reads TGTGCCTGGAGAAGACAGGGGGCAGAAGAAAAACTGTTTTTT.

This clone has a handful of counts. The CDR3 protein is CASSRQGAGTQYF. The CDR3 DNA follows: TGTGCCAGCAGCAGACAGGGGGCTGGAACCCAGTACTTC. The rearrangement links TRBV5-4 to TRBJ2-5; 10 bases align to TRBD1. CDR1 SGHNT and CDR2 YYREEE come from the germline V gene (reference sequence). The length of the CDR3 is 13 residues. J gave up 8 bases and V 4 bases, and 5 bases lay outside the gene matches.

As concerns this clone: A much larger clone lies a single base off, so this may be a read error. V is TRBV19 and J is TRBJ1-5; D ambiguous. The CDR3 consists of 12 residues. The V and J ends lost 8 bases and 4 bases respectively, with 9 bases between them. Germline V lookup: CDR1 LNHDA, CDR2 SQIVND (reference sequence). The CDR3 DNA is TGTGCCAGTGATCGGAGGAATCAGCCCCAGCATTTT. This translates into CASDRRNQPQHF.

The table lists this clone with a few counts. The J gene is TRBJ2-5, the V gene TRBV15; D may be TRBD2 (5 bases). The length of the CDR3 is 15 residues. Trimming took 0 bases from V and 5 from J, leaving 13 bases between them. Per the germline V gene, CDR1 is LNHNV and CDR2 is YYDKDF (reference sequence). This CDR3 reads CATSRDRGIGETQYF. The DNA for the CDR3 is TGTGCCACCAGCAGAGATCGAGGGATAGGGGAGACCCAGTACTTC.

This clone has just a few counts. The genes are TRBV19 and TRBJ2-1; 7 nucleotides align to TRBD2. The CDR3 totals 16 residues. After removal of 6 bases from V and 9 bases from J, the junction contained 17 bases not matched to a gene. Germline V gives CDR1 LNHDA, CDR2 SQIVND (reference sequence). CDR3 DNA: TGTGCCAGTAGGTCCGTCGTAGGCGGGAGAATCGCTGAGCAGTTCTTC. Translated: CASRSVVGGRIAEQFF.

This clone was seen only a few times. The CDR3 protein is CASSLGGTSGYNEQFF. As DNA, the CDR3 is TGTGCCAGCAGCTTAGGGGGAACTAGCGGGTACAATGAGCAGTTCTTC. V is TRBV11-2 and J is TRBJ2-1; 9 bases line up with TRBD2. Germline loops: CDR1 SGHAT, CDR2 FQNNGV. CDR3 length: 16 residues. V trimming: 1 base; J trimming: 4 bases; junction bases outside the gene matches: 5.

This clone was seen a handful of times. The junction departs from the called germline gene at one end, perhaps through a read error. The V call is TRBV28, the J call TRBJ2-2, with 9 bases identical to TRBD1. The CDR3 covers 16 residues. Germline CDR1 and CDR2: MDHEN and SYDVKM. The CDR3: CASSPIGTGNAGELFF. CDR3 DNA: TGTGCCAGCAGCCCTATAGGGACAGGGAACGCCGGGGAGCTGTTTTTT.

In this sample, this clone turned up a few times. This chain connects TRBV5-1 to TRBJ2-5, with D possibly being TRBD1 (6 bases). This CDR3 has 14 amino acids. Trimming removed 1 base at V and 3 bases at J, with 10 bases between. Germline values: CDR1 SGHRS, CDR2 YFSETQ. The CDR3 DNA reads TGCGCCAGCAGCTTGTTTAACAGGGAAGAGACCCAGTACTTC. This gives the protein CASSLFNREETQYF.